The rows below give T cell receptor beta chains drawn from one sample of a study of shared clonotypes between healthy human individuals. Assay: immunoSEQ multiplex PCR; the TCRdb copy retains only in-frame clones and omits some. The data show roughly 2.4 million clones, approximately 94% seen once. Sequenced material: naive CD4+ T cells sorted from blood. The source is a young man in good health. Each CDR3 is given with its conserved first and last residue. A D gene is named only where the DNA matches it firmly. Clone sizes are given selectively: once, few, many, or a class where the clone is expanded.

clone_size j_call d_call v_call cdr3_nt cdr3_aa
. TRBJ1-1 . TRBV2 TGTGCCAGCAAGGGCGGGGACACTGAAGCTTTCTTT CASKGGDTEAFF
. TRBJ1-1 . TRBV28 TGTGCCAGCAGTTTATTCGGCGGGGACACTGAAGCTTTCTTT CASSLFGGDTEAFF
. TRBJ2-2 TRBD2 TRBV4-1 TGCGCCAGCAGCGCCAGTGGCGGGAGGGCCCCCGGGGAGCTGTTTTTT CASSASGGRAPGELFF
. TRBJ2-2 . TRBV5-1 TGCGCCAGCAGCTTCGGACTCAGTACCGGGGAGCTGTTTTTT CASSFGLSTGELFF
. TRBJ2-5 TRBD2 TRBV7-6 TGTGCCAGCAGCTTAACAGGGACTAGCGTACGGGAGACCCAGTACTTC CASSLTGTSVRETQYF
. TRBJ1-2 . TRBV19 TGTGCCAGTATTCAGGACGGGGGTAAAGGCTACACCTTC CASIQDGGKGYTF
. TRBJ1-3 . TRBV18 TGTGCCAGCTCACCAGCGGCAGTCTCTGGAAACACCATATATTTT CASSPAAVSGNTIYF
. TRBJ1-2 . TRBV5-1 TGCGCCAGCAGCTTTGAGGACACATCAATCTTTAACTATGGCTACACCTTC CASSFEDTSIFNYGYTF
once TRBJ2-3 . TRBV11-2 TGTGCCAGCAGCTTAGATACCCATAATGGGACGCAGTATTTT CASSLDTHNGTQYF
. TRBJ1-2 . TRBV5-1 TGCGCCAGCAGCTTGGGACGGGGGAGCTATGGCTACACCTTC CASSLGRGSYGYTF
. TRBJ2-2 . TRBV30 TGTGCCTGGAGTGTACCAACAGCGGCGAACACCGGGGAGCTGTTTTTT CAWSVPTAANTGELFF
. TRBJ2-1 . TRBV2 TGTGCCAGCAGTGAAGCGAGGCTAGCTTGGAATGAGCAGTTCTTC CASSEARLAWNEQFF
. TRBJ2-7 . TRBV18 TGTGCCAGCTCACCCACAGACCATAACTACGAGCAGTACTTC CASSPTDHNYEQYF
once TRBJ1-4 . TRBV5-1 TGCGCCAGCAGCCGCGACCGCCCCCTTTCTAATGAAAAACTGTTTTTT CASSRDRPLSNEKLFF
. TRBJ1-6 . TRBV6-1 TGTGCCAGCAGTGAGGGTTCCTATAATTCACCCCTCCACTTT CASSEGSYNSPLHF
. TRBJ2-3 . TRBV5-1 TGCGCCAGCAGCTCGGGACCGTCGAAGGGCACAGATACGCAGTATTTT CASSSGPSKGTDTQYF
. TRBJ1-4 . TRBV6-1 TGTGCCAGCAGTGATCCAGGCCGTAATGAAAAACTGTTTTTT CASSDPGRNEKLFF
. TRBJ2-5 TRBD1 TRBV18 TGTGCCAGCTCACCCGGGACAGGGGAAGAGACCCAGTACTTC CASSPGTGEETQYF
once TRBJ1-2 . TRBV5-1 TGCGCCAGCAGCTTGCCTCAGGTCTCGAGTGGCTACACCTTC CASSLPQVSSGYTF
once TRBJ2-5 TRBD2 TRBV7-9 TGTGCCAGCAGCACGACTAGCGGGATAGGGGAGACCCAGTACTTC CASSTTSGIGETQYF